This T cell receptor beta chain was sequenced in a study of cytomegalovirus exposure and HLA in healthy donors. The CDR3 contains 17 residues. V was clipped by 0 bases and J by 6 bases; unmatched bases: 9. Per the germline V gene, CDR1 is SGHAT and CDR2 is FQNNGV. Notes on the study in general: Another analysis was done later, and it associated 16,951 TCR beta sequences with HLA alleles at 0.05 false discovery rate. There was a cluster of highly shared sequence variants that was likely a sequencing artifact. Sequencing depth across donors, presence/absence analyses assumed, was roughly uniform. The authors later linked a missense DCLRE1C variant to TCR beta V- and J-gene trimming.

The PCR made use of 60 Vbeta and 13 Jbeta primers. Some clones are missing from TCRdb's copy, which holds only in-frame ones; the method was immunoSEQ multiplex PCR. The sample yields around 150,000 clones, 82% seen once. Points on this clone: Its antigen is unknown.

Input material: PBMCs. The receptor was isolated from a male donor in good health and CMV-seronegative. The gene calls are TRBV11-2 and TRBJ2-5, with TRBD2 matching 11 bases. The CDR3 region has the DNA TGTGCCAGCAGCTTAGATTTCACTAGCGGGAGAGTGAAGACCCAGTACTTC. Amino acid sequence: CASSLDFTSGRVKTQYF.